Shown below are 17 T cell receptor beta chains from a single sample sequenced in a study of blood T cell repertoires in COVID-19. Produced via immunoSEQ multiplex PCR; TCRdb's table is partial and in-frame only. The table has 30,000 to 35,000 clones, around 77% seen once; the top ten hold 16%. Sequences were obtained from peripheral blood. These receptor sequences come from a human donor in a cohort sampled during active COVID-19.

The J gene is TRBJ1-2, the V gene TRBV6-2 or TRBV6-3; D unresolved. V lost 5 bases, J lost 6 bases, and 22 bases lay in between. This CDR3 spans 16 amino acids. Germline V gives CDR1 MNHEY, CDR2 SVGEGT. The CDR3 spells CASSPSFRPFQDGYTF. The CDR3 DNA sequence: TGTGCCAGCAGTCCCTCCTTTCGACCTTTTCAGGATGGCTACACCTTC.

This chain uses TRBV27 with TRBJ2-7; TRBD2 matches 10 bases. CDR1 MNHEY and CDR2 SMNVEV come from the germline V gene (reference sequence). V gave up 3 bases and J gave up 1 base; unmatched junction bases: 18. The CDR3 extends over 20 amino acids. DNA for the CDR3: TGTGCCAGCAGTTTCTCGCACGGGGGTTTAGCGGGAGGCCAATCCTACGAGCAGTACTTC. This codes for CASSFSHGGLAGGQSYEQYF.

The CDR3 DNA reads as TGTGCCAGCAGTTACACTGTTCAAGAGACCCAGTACTTC. Protein: CASSYTVQETQYF. This chain uses TRBV6-5 with TRBJ2-5, with D unclear. This CDR3 spans 13 amino acids. The germline V and J ends were trimmed by 2 bases and 2 bases, with 6 bases remaining between them. Germline V CDR1 and CDR2: MNHEY, SVGAGI.

The rearrangement links TRBV5-1 to TRBJ2-3; tentatively, D is TRBD1 (6 bases). Germline CDR1 and CDR2: SGHRS and YFSETQ. CDR3 length: 14 residues. The V and J ends lost 0 bases and 6 bases respectively, with 11 bases between them. The CDR3 protein is CASSLVSGADTQYF. Written as DNA, the CDR3 is TGCGCCAGCAGCTTGGTCTCAGGGGCGGATACGCAGTATTTT. The whole variable domain, filled in from reference TRBV5-1 and TRBJ2-3, reads KAGVTQTPRYLIKTRGQQVTLSCSPISGHRSVSWYQQTPGQGLQFLFEYFSETQRNKGNFPGRFSGRQFSNSRSEMNVSTLELGDSALYLCASSLVSGADTQYFGPGTRLTVL.

The J gene is TRBJ1-2, the V gene TRBV5-4; 7 positions match TRBD1. The V segment lost 6 bases and the J segment 4 bases; nucleotides outside the gene matches: 9. This CDR3 is built from 14 residues. CDR1 SGHNT and CDR2 YYREEE come from the germline V gene (reference sequence). The CDR3, as DNA: TGTGCCAGCACCGCAGACAGGGCGGGCTATGGCTACACCTTC. Translation gives CASTADRAGYGYTF.

The V and J genes are TRBV6-6 and TRBJ2-4; D may be TRBD2 (6 bases). This CDR3 is built from 16 residues. Germline-derived CDR1 and CDR2 are MNHNY and SVGAGI (reference sequence). Trimming took off 5 bases at V and 5 bases at J, with 19 bases between the two ends. The CDR3 nucleotides read TGTGCCAGCAGTCTAGGGGACCGGGGGTTCCAAAACATTCAGTACTTC. Encoded protein: CASSLGDRGFQNIQYF.

This clone was counted a few times. The chain couples TRBV9 to TRBJ2-5, with TRBD1 identical over 8 bases. In germline, CDR1 is SGDLS, CDR2 YYNGEE. The V gene end was trimmed by 3 bases and the J gene end by 4 bases; junction bases not matched to a gene: 5. The CDR3 loop spans 14 amino acids. CDR3 sequence: CASSATGVAETQYF. CDR3 DNA: TGTGCCAGCAGCGCGACAGGGGTTGCAGAGACCCAGTACTTC.

The chain is built from TRBV28 and TRBJ2-1, with TRBD1 identical over 8 bases. Trimming at V came to 3 bases and at J to 0 bases, leaving 13 bases not matched to a gene. The CDR3 loop spans 19 amino acids. Per the germline V gene, CDR1 is MDHEN and CDR2 is SYDVKM. CDR3 amino acids: CASSFWQGARRPSYNEQFF. The CDR3 nucleotides are TGTGCCAGCAGTTTTTGGCAGGGGGCAAGAAGACCCTCCTACAATGAGCAGTTCTTC.

V usage is TRBV29-1 and J usage is TRBJ1-1, with TRBD1 matching over 10 bases. CDR3 size: 13 residues. Germline V gene data show CDR1 as SQVTM and CDR2 as ANQGSEA. V was clipped by 7 bases and J by 7 bases; unmatched bases: 9. CDR3 in amino acids: CSAGGQGGHEAFF. CDR3 DNA sequence: TGCAGCGCCGGAGGACAGGGGGGCCATGAAGCTTTCTTT.

The rearrangement joins TRBV6-2 or TRBV6-3 to TRBJ2-1; 10 nucleotides match TRBD2. Trimming cost V 5 bases and J 4 bases; bases outside gene matches: 5. Germline CDR1 reads MNHEY; CDR2 reads SVGEGT. The CDR3 loop spans 15 amino acids. This chain's CDR3 is CASSPLAGVYNEQFF. The CDR3 nucleotides read TGTGCCAGCAGTCCGCTAGCGGGGGTTTACAATGAGCAGTTCTTC.

In its sample, this clone was seen a few times. The V and J genes are TRBV7-9 and TRBJ2-5; D possibly corresponds to TRBD2 (5 bases). The V and J ends lost 5 bases and 5 bases respectively, with 12 bases between them. The CDR3 is made up of 13 amino acids. Germline CDR1 and CDR2: SEHNR and FQNEAQ (reference sequence). This CDR3 is CASSHTRSETQYF. CDR3 coding DNA: TGTGCCAGCAGCCACACTAGATCGGAGACCCAGTACTTC.

The chain couples TRBV29-1 to TRBJ2-1; 7 bases align to TRBD2. From germline, CDR1 is SQVTM and CDR2 ANQGSEA. The CDR3 contains 14 residues. The V segment lost 4 bases and the J segment 9 bases; nucleotides outside the gene matches: 12. The DNA for the CDR3 is TGCAGCGTTGGGGGAGGGACTCTCCTTTCTGAGCAGTTCTTC. Its protein product is CSVGGGTLLSEQFF.

The V and J genes are TRBV29-1 and TRBJ1-3; weak D call: TRBD1 (5 bases). Per germline, CDR1 SQVTM and CDR2 ANQGSEA. The CDR3 extends over 11 amino acids. The V end was cut by 5 bases, the J end by 8 bases, with 10 bases between. CDR3 in DNA: TGCAGCGTTTATAGGGGTGACACCATATATTTT. As protein: CSVYRGDTIYF.

The genes are TRBV11-2 and TRBJ2-7; 8 bases line up with TRBD1. V was pared by 5 bases and J by 2 bases, with 8 bases of the junction left unmatched. Germline CDR1 is SGHAT and CDR2 is FQNNGV. The CDR3 totals 15 residues. The CDR3 loop reads CASSTTGGFAYEQYF. Written as DNA, the CDR3 is TGTGCCAGCAGCACAACAGGGGGGTTCGCCTACGAGCAGTACTTC. Complete variable domain (other parts from reference TRBV11-2 and TRBJ2-7): EAGVAQSPRYKIIEKRQSVAFWCNPISGHATLYWYQQILGQGPKLLIQFQNNGVVDDSQLPKDRFSAERLKGVDSTLKIQPAKLEDSAVYLCASSTTGGFAYEQYFGPGTRLTVT.

In this sample, this clone turned up a few times. V usage is TRBV5-6 and J usage is TRBJ1-2, with D perhaps matching TRBD1 (5 bases). This CDR3 contains 14 residues. Germline V lookup: CDR1 SGHDT, CDR2 YYEEEE. Trimming took 5 bases from V and 5 from J, leaving 16 bases between them. CDR3 region: CASRGPGLTYGYTF. The CDR3 region has the DNA TGTGCCAGCAGAGGACCGGGACTCACATATGGCTACACCTTC.

This clone was found a few times. The chain combines TRBV24-1 with TRBJ1-2; D possibly corresponds to TRBD1 (6 bases). V gave up 9 bases and J gave up 7 bases, with 17 bases separating them. This CDR3 has 13 amino acids. Germline V gene lookup returns CDR1 KGHDR and CDR2 SFDVKD. CDR3 protein: CATSRGGVSGYTF. DNA of the CDR3: TGTGCCACCTCAAGAGGGGGGGTCTCTGGCTACACCTTC.

The J gene is TRBJ2-7, the V gene TRBV6-2 or TRBV6-3; TRBD1 is a possible D gene (5 bases). Germline CDR1 MNHEY, CDR2 SVGEGT. The germline V and J ends were trimmed by 4 bases and 1 base, with 20 bases remaining between them. The CDR3 totals 17 residues. The CDR3 sequence: CASSSPLKGRSSYEQYF. The CDR3 DNA reads as TGTGCCAGCAGTTCCCCATTGAAGGGGCGTTCTTCCTACGAGCAGTACTTC.